Here is one T cell receptor (beta chain) with its context. TCR alpha and TCR beta cDNA libraries carrying sample barcodes and UMIs came from 5'RACE with constant-segment primers. One entry per CDR3 protein results from TCRdb running MiXCR on the 5' RACE reads. In the table there are 50,000 or so distinct CDR3 sequences, roughly a quarter of which are singletons. This record comes from a study of T-cell memory formation after mild COVID-19. Whole-study context: The TCR clusters were mostly specific to one donor.

Trimming cost V 8 bases and J 2 bases, with 4 bases left between them. The CDR3 covers 12 residues. The TCR sequence derives from a man aged 18-30 years who had mild COVID-19 (a few samples of this study predate the infection). Cell type and time point are not known. The specimen sequenced was PBMCs or a T cell subset sorted from them (not recorded which). The chain carries TRBV12-3 or TRBV12-4 and TRBJ2-6; D ambiguous. The CDR3 DNA follows: TGTGCCAGCCGCACTGGGGCCAACGTCCTGACTTTC. Translated: CASRTGANVLTF.